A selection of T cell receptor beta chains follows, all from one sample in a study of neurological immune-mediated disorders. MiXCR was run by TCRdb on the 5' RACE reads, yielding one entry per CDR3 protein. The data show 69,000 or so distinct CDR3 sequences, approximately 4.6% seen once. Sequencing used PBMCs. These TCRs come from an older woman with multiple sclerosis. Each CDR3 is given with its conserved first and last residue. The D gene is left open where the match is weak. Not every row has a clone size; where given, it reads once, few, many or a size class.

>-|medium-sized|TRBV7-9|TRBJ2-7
CASSLGRWPYYYEQYF
TGTGCCAGCAGCTTAGGGCGGTGGCCATATTACTACGAGCAGTACTTC
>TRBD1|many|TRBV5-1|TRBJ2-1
CASSLAGQGMNEQFF
TGCGCCAGCAGCTTGGCAGGACAGGGGATGAATGAGCAGTTCTTC
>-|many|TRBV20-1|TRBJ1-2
CSATSGESNYGYTF
TGCAGTGCAACTTCAGGGGAAAGCAACTATGGCTACACCTTC
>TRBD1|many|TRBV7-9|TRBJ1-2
CASSIRTGANYGYTF
TGTGCCAGCAGCATTAGAACAGGGGCAAACTATGGCTACACCTTC
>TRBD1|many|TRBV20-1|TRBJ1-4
CSAPVGDRGEKLFF
TGCAGTGCCCCAGTCGGGGACAGGGGTGAAAAACTGTTTTTT
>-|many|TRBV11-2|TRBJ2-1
CASSLAQGYNEQFF
TGTGCCAGCAGCCTAGCCCAAGGCTACAATGAGCAGTTCTTC
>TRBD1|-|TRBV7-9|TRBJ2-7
CASSAGPRTGRYEQYF
TGTGCCAGCAGCGCGGGTCCCCGGACAGGTCGCTACGAGCAGTACTTC
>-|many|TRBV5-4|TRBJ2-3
CASSFPMGDTQYF
TGTGCCAGCAGCTTCCCGATGGGAGATACGCAGTATTTT
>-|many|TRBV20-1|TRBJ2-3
CSVDGGASTDTQYF
TGCAGTGTGGATGGCGGGGCTAGCACAGATACGCAGTATTTT
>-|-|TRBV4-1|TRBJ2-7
CASSQRPYDISYEQYF
TGCGCCAGCAGCCAACGGCCCTACGACATCTCCTACGAGCAGTACTTC
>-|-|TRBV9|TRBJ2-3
CASSVVALDTQYF
TGTGCCAGCAGCGTAGTAGCGTTAGATACGCAGTATTTT
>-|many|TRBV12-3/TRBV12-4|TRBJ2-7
CASSPLSSYEQYF
TGTGCCAGCAGTCCCCTCAGCTCCTACGAGCAGTACTTC
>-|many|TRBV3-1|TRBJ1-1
CASSQVTGRGNTEAFF
TGTGCCAGCAGCCAAGTGACAGGAAGGGGTAACACTGAAGCTTTCTTT
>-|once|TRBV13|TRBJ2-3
CASSMLTTDTQYF
TGTGCCAGCAGCATGCTTACGACAGATACGCAGTATTTT
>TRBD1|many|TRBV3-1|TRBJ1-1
CASIERAQGATNTEAFF
TGTGCCAGCATAGAGAGGGCACAGGGGGCAACTAACACTGAAGCTTTCTTT
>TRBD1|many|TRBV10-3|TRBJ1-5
CAIRGQDNQPQHF
TGTGCCATCAGGGGACAGGACAATCAGCCCCAGCATTTT
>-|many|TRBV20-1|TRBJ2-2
CSARDSTTGELFF
TGCAGTGCTAGAGATTCGACGACAGGGGAGCTGTTTTTT
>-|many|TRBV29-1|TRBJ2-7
CSVEDRGNEQYF
TGCAGCGTTGAAGATCGTGGTAACGAGCAGTACTTC
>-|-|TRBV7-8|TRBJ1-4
CASSRGTNEKLFF
TGTGCCAGCAGCAGGGGCACTAATGAAAAACTGTTTTTT
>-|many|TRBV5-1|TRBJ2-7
CASSVGGLASEQYF
TGCGCCAGCAGCGTCGGAGGGCTAGCGAGCGAGCAGTACTTC
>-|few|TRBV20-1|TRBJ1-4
CSARAGSATNEKLFF
TGCAGTGCTAGGGCCGGCTCTGCAACTAATGAAAAACTGTTTTTT
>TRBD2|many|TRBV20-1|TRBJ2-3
CSARAGGDTDTQYF
TGCAGTGCCCGAGCGGGAGGAGACACAGATACGCAGTATTTT
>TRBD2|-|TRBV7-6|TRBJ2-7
CASSLGTSGIYEQYF
TGTGCCAGCAGCTTAGGGACTAGCGGGATCTACGAGCAGTACTTC
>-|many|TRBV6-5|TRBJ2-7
CASSPSLASYEQYF
TGTGCCAGCAGCCCTAGCCTAGCGAGCTACGAGCAGTACTTC
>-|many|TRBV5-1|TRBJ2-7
CASSFVTSGSYEQYF
TGCGCCAGCAGCTTTGTAACCAGTGGCTCCTACGAGCAGTACTTC
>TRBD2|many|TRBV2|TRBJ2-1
CASRLRLAGGRPYNEQFF
TGTGCCAGCAGACTTCGACTAGCGGGAGGACGCCCCTACAATGAGCAGTTCTTC